This TCR beta chain was identified in a study of blood T cell repertoires in COVID-19. Deletions cut 0 bases from V and 6 bases from J, with 2 bases between. The CDR3 loop spans 11 amino acids. Germline lookup yields CDR1 MGHRA and CDR2 YSYEKL. The table came from immunoSEQ multiplex PCR; TCRdb's copy has only in-frame clones and leaves some out. The sample has 250,000 to 350,000 clones; approximately 90% are singletons. Resolution of symptoms, clearance, or two negative PCRs was present in recovered Cohort 3 donors. The specimen was PBMCs or T cells enriched from blood (not recorded which). The chain is built from TRBV4-1 and TRBJ1-2; unclear D gene. The clonotype was recovered from a woman aged 18-35 years who had recovered from COVID-19. In DNA, the CDR3 is TGCGCCAGCAGCCAAGATAATGGCTACACCTTC. This codes for CASSQDNGYTF.